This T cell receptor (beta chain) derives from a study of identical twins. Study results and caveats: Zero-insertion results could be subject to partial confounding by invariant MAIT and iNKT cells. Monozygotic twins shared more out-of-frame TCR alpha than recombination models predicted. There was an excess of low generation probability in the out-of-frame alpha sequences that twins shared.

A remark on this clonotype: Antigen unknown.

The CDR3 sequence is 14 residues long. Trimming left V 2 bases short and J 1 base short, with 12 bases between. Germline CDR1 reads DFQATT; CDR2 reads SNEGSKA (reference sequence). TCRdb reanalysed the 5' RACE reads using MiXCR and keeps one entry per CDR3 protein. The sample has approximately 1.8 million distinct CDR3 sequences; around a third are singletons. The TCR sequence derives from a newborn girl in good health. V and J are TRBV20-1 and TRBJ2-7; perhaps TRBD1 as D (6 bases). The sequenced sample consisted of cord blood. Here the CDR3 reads CSARLTGPSYEQYF. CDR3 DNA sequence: TGCAGTGCTAGATTGACAGGACCTTCCTACGAGCAGTACTTC.